This paragraph reports one T cell receptor beta chain. This sample is part of a study of blood T cell repertoires in COVID-19. Study in general: Spain, Italy and the United States supplied samples that represented acute and convalescent COVID-19.

Source study methods: Reference gene primer amplification gave nucleated cell count estimates. Sequencing used immunoSEQ multiplex PCR; TCRdb keeps in-frame clones, though not all of them. The D gene and trimming were derived from the DNA, and the V and J assignments and clone size from that table. The sample carries around 200,000 clones, approximately 80% recorded once. Per germline, CDR1 PRHDT and CDR2 FYEKMQ (reference sequence). V lost 5 bases to trimming and J lost 0 bases; unmatched junction nucleotides: 15. The length of the CDR3 is 18 residues. This receptor was taken from a human donor in a cohort sampled during active COVID-19. This rearrangement joins TRBV13 to TRBJ2-5; the match to TRBD1 covers 7 bases. Sequenced: peripheral blood. The CDR3 loop reads CASSPPVGDREYQETQYF. CDR3 in DNA: TGTGCCAGCAGCCCCCCGGTCGGAGACAGGGAGTACCAAGAGACCCAGTACTTC.